These 7 T cell receptor beta chains were all obtained from the same sample, sequenced in a study of control samples from healthy donors and cancer patients. Clones were sequenced by immunoSEQ multiplex PCR, and TCRdb holds only the in-frame ones, with some missing. The sample carries 170,000 or so clones, approximately 94% recorded once. The sequencing sample was made of blood. These receptors all stem from a woman between 40 and 55 years old in good health.

The chain links TRBV7-2 to TRBJ2-3; a possible D gene is TRBD1 (5 bases). The V gene's germline CDR1 is SGHTA and CDR2 FQGNSA. The CDR3 extends over 16 amino acids. The ends were cut back, 2 bases at V and 2 bases at J, with 14 bases in the middle. The CDR3 here is CASSLTAAGLTDTQYF. In nucleotides, the CDR3 is TGTGCCAGCAGCTTAACGGCGGCAGGGCTCACAGATACGCAGTATTTT.

V usage is TRBV7-2 and J usage is TRBJ1-1; D is uncertain. V lost 2 bases, J lost 1 base, and 5 bases lay in between. The CDR3 consists of 13 residues. Germline V CDR1 and CDR2: SGHTA, FQGNSA. CDR3 sequence: CASSLTPNTEAFF. The CDR3 nucleotides are TGTGCCAGCAGCTTAACACCGAACACTGAAGCTTTCTTT.

V is TRBV7-2 and J is TRBJ2-1; 8 bases are shared with TRBD1. CDR1 and CDR2 (germline): SGHTA, FQGNSA. The CDR3 sequence is 15 residues long. V lost 5 bases, J lost 4 bases, and 7 bases stayed unmatched. CDR3 DNA: TGTGCCAGCAGCCCGGACAGGGTCTCTTACAATGAGCAGTTCTTC. Translation: CASSPDRVSYNEQFF.

This chain connects TRBV7-2 to TRBJ2-3; TRBD2 is a possible D gene (6 bases). This CDR3 spans 15 amino acids. Germline V gives CDR1 SGHTA, CDR2 FQGNSA. V shed 3 bases and J shed 0 bases, with 10 bases lying between them. The CDR3 DNA sequence: TGTGCCAGCAGCTTTCGACTAGTGAGCACAGATACGCAGTATTTT. Translated: CASSFRLVSTDTQYF.

Written as DNA, the CDR3 is TGTGCCAGCAGCCTTACAGCCGCAACTAATGAAAAACTGTTTTTT. Amino acid sequence: CASSLTAATNEKLFF. This chain connects TRBV9 to TRBJ1-4; D call uncertain. The germline V gene has CDR1 SGDLS and CDR2 YYNGEE. The CDR3 is made up of 15 amino acids. Trimming shortened V by 4 bases and J by 0 bases, and 10 bases separated the two germline ends.

The V and J genes are TRBV12-3 or TRBV12-4 and TRBJ1-1; 9 bases are a match to TRBD1. The CDR3 covers 13 residues. Losses at the gene ends were 5 bases for V and 6 bases for J; bases not matched to a gene: 4. The CDR3 DNA reads as TGTGCCAGCAGTCGGGACAGGGCGGCTGAAGCTTTCTTT. Protein: CASSRDRAAEAFF.

This clone appeared a single time. The chain recombines TRBV5-1 with TRBJ2-7, with D maybe TRBD2 (5 bases). V lost 0 bases, J lost 7 bases, and 14 bases lay in between. Germline V lookup: CDR1 SGHRS, CDR2 YFSETQ. This CDR3 comprises 14 residues. The CDR3 DNA reads TGCGCCAGCAGCTTGGTTGGGTTCGGGAATGAGCAGTACTTC. Protein product: CASSLVGFGNEQYF.